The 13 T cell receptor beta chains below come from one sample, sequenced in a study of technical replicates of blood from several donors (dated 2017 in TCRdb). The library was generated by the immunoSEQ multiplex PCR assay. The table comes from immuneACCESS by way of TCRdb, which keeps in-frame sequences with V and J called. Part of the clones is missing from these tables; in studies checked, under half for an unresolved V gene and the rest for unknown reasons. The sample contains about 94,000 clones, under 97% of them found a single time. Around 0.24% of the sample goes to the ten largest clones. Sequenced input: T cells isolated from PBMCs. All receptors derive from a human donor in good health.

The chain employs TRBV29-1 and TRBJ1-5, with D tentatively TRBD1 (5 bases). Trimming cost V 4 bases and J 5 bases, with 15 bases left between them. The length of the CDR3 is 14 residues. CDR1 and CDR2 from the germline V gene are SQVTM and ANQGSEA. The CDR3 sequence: CSVGWGLSHQPQHF. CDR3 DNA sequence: TGCAGCGTTGGATGGGGACTCTCGCATCAGCCCCAGCATTTT.

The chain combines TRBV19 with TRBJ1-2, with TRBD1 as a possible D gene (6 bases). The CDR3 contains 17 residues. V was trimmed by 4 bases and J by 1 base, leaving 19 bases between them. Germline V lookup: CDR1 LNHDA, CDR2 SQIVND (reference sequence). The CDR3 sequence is CASSTYSQGPHNYGYTF. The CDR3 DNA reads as TGTGCCAGTAGTACATATTCGCAGGGGCCGCATAACTATGGCTACACCTTC.

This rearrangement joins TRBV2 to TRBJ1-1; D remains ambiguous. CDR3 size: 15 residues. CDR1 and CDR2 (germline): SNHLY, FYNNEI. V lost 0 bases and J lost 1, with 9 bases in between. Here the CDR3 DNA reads TGTGCCAGCAGTGAAGCGCTTCGGGGGAACACTGAAGCTTTCTTT. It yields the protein CASSEALRGNTEAFF.

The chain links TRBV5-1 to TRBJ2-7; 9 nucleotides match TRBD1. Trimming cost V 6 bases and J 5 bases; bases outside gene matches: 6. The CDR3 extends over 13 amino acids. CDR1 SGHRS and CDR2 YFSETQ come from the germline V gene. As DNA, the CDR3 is TGCGCCAGCATAGGACAGGGGATCCACGAGCAGTACTTC. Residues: CASIGQGIHEQYF.

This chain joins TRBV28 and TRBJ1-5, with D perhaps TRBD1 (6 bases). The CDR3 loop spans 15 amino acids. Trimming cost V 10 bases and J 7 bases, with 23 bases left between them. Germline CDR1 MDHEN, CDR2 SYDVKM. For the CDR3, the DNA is TGTGCCATTCTTCGTGGGGGGGCTTTCAGGCAGCCCCAGCATTTT. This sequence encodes CAILRGGAFRQPQHF. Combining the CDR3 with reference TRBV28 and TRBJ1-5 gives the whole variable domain DVKVTQSSRYLVKRTGEKVFLECVQDMDHENMFWYRQDPGLGLRLIYFSYDVKMKEKGDIPEGYSVSREKKERFSLILESASTNQTSMYLCAILRGGAFRQPQHFGDGTRLSIL.

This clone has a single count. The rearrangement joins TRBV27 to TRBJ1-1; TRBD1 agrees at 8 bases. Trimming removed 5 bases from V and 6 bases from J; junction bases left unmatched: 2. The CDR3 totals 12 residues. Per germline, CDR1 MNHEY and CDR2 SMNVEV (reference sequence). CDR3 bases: TGTGCCAGCAGTACAGGGGGGTCTGAAGCTTTCTTT. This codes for CASSTGGSEAFF.

The CDR3 loop is CASSLVRGVEFF. The CDR3 region has the DNA TGTGCCAGCAGCCTGGTTCGGGGGGTAGAGTTCTTC. The chain has TRBV11-2 and TRBJ2-1; 7 bases are shared with TRBD2. The germline V gene encodes CDR1 SGHAT and CDR2 FQNNGV. The CDR3 runs to 12 residues. V shed 5 bases, J shed 14 bases, and the junction held 9 bases outside the gene matches.

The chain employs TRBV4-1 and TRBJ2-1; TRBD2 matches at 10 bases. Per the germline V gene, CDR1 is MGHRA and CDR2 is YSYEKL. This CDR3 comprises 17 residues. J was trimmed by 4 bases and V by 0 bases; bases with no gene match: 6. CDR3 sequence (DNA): TGCGCCAGCAGCCAAGAACGAGCGGGGGGGCTTTACAATGAGCAGTTCTTC. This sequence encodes CASSQERAGGLYNEQFF.

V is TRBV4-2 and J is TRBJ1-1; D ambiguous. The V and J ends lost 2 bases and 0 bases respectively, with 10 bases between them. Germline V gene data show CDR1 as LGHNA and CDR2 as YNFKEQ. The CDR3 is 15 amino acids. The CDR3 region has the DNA TGTGCCAGCAGCCAACCAAGCGGTATGAACACTGAAGCTTTCTTT. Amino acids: CASSQPSGMNTEAFF.

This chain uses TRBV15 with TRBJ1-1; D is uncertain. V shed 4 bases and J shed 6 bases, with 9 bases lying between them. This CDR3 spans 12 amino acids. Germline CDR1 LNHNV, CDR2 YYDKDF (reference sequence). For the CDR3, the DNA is TGTGCCACCAGCACCAGACATCCTGAAGCTTTCTTT. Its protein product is CATSTRHPEAFF.

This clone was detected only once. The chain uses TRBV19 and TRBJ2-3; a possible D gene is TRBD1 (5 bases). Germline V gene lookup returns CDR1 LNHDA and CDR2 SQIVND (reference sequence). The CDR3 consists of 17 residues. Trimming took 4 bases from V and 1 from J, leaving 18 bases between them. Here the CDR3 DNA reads TGTGCCAGTAGTAGGGCGACAGCCGGCTTTGGCACAGATACGCAGTATTTT. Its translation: CASSRATAGFGTDTQYF.

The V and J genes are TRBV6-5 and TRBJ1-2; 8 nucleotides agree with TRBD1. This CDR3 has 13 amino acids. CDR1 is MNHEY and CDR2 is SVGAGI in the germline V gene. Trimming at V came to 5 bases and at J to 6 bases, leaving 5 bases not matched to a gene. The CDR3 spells CASSTPGGNGYTF. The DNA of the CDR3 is TGTGCCAGCAGTACCCCAGGGGGCAATGGCTACACCTTC.

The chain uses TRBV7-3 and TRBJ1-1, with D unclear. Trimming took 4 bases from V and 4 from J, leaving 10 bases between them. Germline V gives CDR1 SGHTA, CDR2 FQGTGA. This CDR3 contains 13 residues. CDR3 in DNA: TGTGCCAGCAGCTCCGGTGGCGGCACTGAAGCTTTCTTT. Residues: CASSSGGGTEAFF.